Shown below are 25 T cell receptor beta chains from a single sample sequenced in a study of blood T cells in healthy people across ages. Sample-barcoded 5' priming and a J-beta primer mix drove a second PCR of about 6 to 12 cycles. TCRdb re-analysed the 5' RACE reads in MiXCR, keeping a single row per CDR3 protein. Among around 1,000,000 distinct CDR3 sequences listed, roughly a quarter were seen once. The same data also went into a second study, on T cells of mothers and their children.

The sequenced sample was blood. The receptors stem from a girl aged 2 to 10 in good health.

Note on this clonotype: One end of the junction is discordant with germline, which a read error may explain. The chain combines TRBV13 with TRBJ1-4; 7 bases are shared with TRBD1. Germline V CDR1 and CDR2: PRHDT, FYEKMQ (reference sequence). This CDR3 contains 16 residues. The CDR3 sequence is CAGSSRGRGTYEKLFF. CDR3 DNA sequence: TGTGCCGGCAGCTCGAGGGGGCGCGGAACATACGAAAAACTGTTTTTT.

CDR3 sequence reads: CSASRTDHTDTQYF. In nucleotides, the CDR3 is TGCAGTGCGAGCAGGACAGACCACACAGATACGCAGTATTTT. The gene calls are TRBV20-1 and TRBJ2-3, with D tentatively TRBD1 (6 bases). Germline-derived CDR1 and CDR2 are DFQATT and SNEGSKA (reference sequence). Trimming removed 6 bases at V and 2 bases at J, with 15 bases between. The CDR3 length is 14 residues.

In its sample, this clonotype was seen a few times. The V gene is TRBV20-1, the J gene TRBJ2-2, with TRBD2 matching 13 bases. The CDR3 loop spans 19 amino acids. Germline lookup yields CDR1 DFQATT and CDR2 SNEGSKA (reference sequence). J lost 2 bases, V lost 0 bases, and 9 bases had no gene match. CDR3 DNA: TGCAGTGCTAGAGACATCAAGACTAGCGGGAGGATAAACACCGGGGAGCTGTTTTTT. This codes for CSARDIKTSGRINTGELFF.

For this clonotype: Sequence at one end of the junction differs from germline and may be a read error. The rearrangement uses TRBV12-3 or TRBV12-4 and TRBJ1-2, with TRBD1 as a possible D gene (6 bases). This CDR3 is 14 amino acids long. The CDR3 nucleotides are TGTGCCAGCAGTACCGGGACAAAAACCTATGGCTGCACCTTC. Its translation: CASSTGTKTYGCTF.

This clonotype has a count of ten or more. The rearrangement joins TRBV2 to TRBJ2-1; maybe TRBD1 (5 bases). CDR1 and CDR2 from the germline V gene are SNHLY and FYNNEI. The V and J ends lost 5 bases and 0 bases respectively, with 11 bases between them. The CDR3 sequence is 15 residues long. The CDR3 DNA reads TGTGCCAGCAGTTTTGAACAGGACTCCTACAATGAGCAGTTCTTC. Translation gives CASSFEQDSYNEQFF.

This clonotype was recorded a few times. V gene TRBV7-9 combines with J gene TRBJ1-5, with 7 nucleotides matching TRBD1. V shed 5 bases, J shed 3 bases, and the junction held 7 bases outside the gene matches. Germline-derived CDR1 and CDR2 are SEHNR and FQNEAQ (reference sequence). CDR3 length equals 15 residues. The CDR3 region has the DNA TGTGCCAGCAGCCCGGAGACAGGGATCAATCAGCCCCAGCATTTT. Encoded protein: CASSPETGINQPQHF.

This clonotype was counted only a few times. V usage is TRBV5-6 and J usage is TRBJ1-6; 9 bases align to TRBD1. CDR3 length equals 15 residues. Germline loops: CDR1 SGHDT, CDR2 YYEEEE. V trimming: 0 bases; J trimming: 9 bases; junction bases outside the gene matches: 4. CDR3 sequence (DNA): TGTGCCAGCAGCTTGGGTGGACAGGGGCGTTCACCCCTCCACTTT. Residues: CASSLGGQGRSPLHF.

The V and J genes are TRBV14 and TRBJ1-4; possible D gene TRBD1, 6 bases. This CDR3 spans 13 amino acids. Per the germline V gene, CDR1 is SGHDN and CDR2 is FVKESK. V was trimmed by 1 base and J by 8 bases, leaving 8 bases between them. The CDR3 reads CASSQVGTEKLFF. CDR3 coding DNA: TGTGCCAGCAGCCAAGTAGGGACAGAAAAACTGTTTTTT.

This clonotype was seen more than once but under ten times. The CDR3 spells CAISESQVSDEQFF. For the CDR3, the DNA is TGTGCCATCAGTGAGTCCCAGGTTTCGGATGAGCAGTTCTTC. The J gene is TRBJ2-1, the V gene TRBV10-3, with D uncertain. This CDR3 spans 14 amino acids. Germline V gene lookup returns CDR1 ENHRY and CDR2 SYGVKD. V was clipped by 0 bases and J by 8 bases, with 11 bases between them.

This CDR3 reads CASSLSTARYSNQPQHF. The CDR3 nucleotides read TGTGCCAGCAGTTTATCGACCGCACGATATAGCAATCAGCCCCAGCATTTT. This chain links TRBV28 with TRBJ1-5; D unclear. Germline loops: CDR1 MDHEN, CDR2 SYDVKM. The CDR3 totals 17 residues. V lost 1 base, J lost 0 bases, and 13 bases lay in between.

This clonotype has more than one count but fewer than ten. The CDR3, as DNA: TGTGCCAGCAGCGTGATCGGGGATTCTGAGCAGTTCTTC. Its protein product is CASSVIGDSEQFF. The V gene is TRBV11-2, the J gene TRBJ2-1; the D gene is possibly TRBD2 (5 bases). Germline lookup yields CDR1 SGHAT and CDR2 FQNNGV. The CDR3 runs 13 residues. V shed 5 bases and J shed 9 bases, with 14 bases lying between them.

This clonotype was found many times. The chain links TRBV7-9 to TRBJ2-5; the D is unclear. V gave up 1 base and J gave up 2 bases, with 5 bases separating them. Germline assignment: CDR1 SEHNR and CDR2 FQNEAQ (reference sequence). The CDR3 has 13 residues. The CDR3 nucleotides are TGTGCCAGCAGCTTAGAGGTACAAGAGACCCAGTACTTC. Translation: CASSLEVQETQYF. Full variable domain (remainder filled in from reference TRBV7-9 and TRBJ2-5): DTGVSQNPRHKITKRGQNVTFRCDPISEHNRLYWYRQTLGQGPEFLTYFQNEAQLEKSRLLSDRFSAERPKGSFSTLEIQRTEQGDSAMYLCASSLEVQETQYFGPGTRLLVL.

The chain joins TRBV20-1 to TRBJ2-4, with D possibly being TRBD2 (6 bases). The CDR3 totals 14 residues. V was cut by 1 base and J by 6 bases, with 13 bases left in between. Germline lookup yields CDR1 DFQATT and CDR2 SNEGSKA (reference sequence). The CDR3 sequence: CSARVGSGGNIQYF. CDR3 bases: TGCAGTGCTAGAGTAGGTAGCGGAGGAAACATTCAGTACTTC.

The gene calls are TRBV10-3 and TRBJ1-1; D gene unclear. Germline assignment: CDR1 ENHRY and CDR2 SYGVKD. V lost 6 bases, J lost 0 bases, and 8 bases lay in between. There are 13 residues in the CDR3. CDR3 amino acids: CAISEQVNTEAFF. CDR3 DNA sequence: TGTGCCATCAGCGAGCAGGTGAACACTGAAGCTTTCTTT.

This clonotype was detected ten times or more. J is TRBJ2-7 and V is TRBV3-1; D is unresolved. The germline V gene encodes CDR1 LGHDT and CDR2 YNNKEL (reference sequence). This CDR3 region has 11 residues. V shed 1 base and J shed 5 bases, with 3 bases lying between them. CDR3 sequence reads: CASSQGDEQYF. The CDR3 DNA reads as TGTGCCAGCAGCCAAGGGGACGAGCAGTACTTC.

V is TRBV20-1 and J is TRBJ1-1; D gene ambiguous. Trimming stripped 5 bases from V and 0 bases from J, with 10 bases between. Germline V gives CDR1 DFQATT, CDR2 SNEGSKA (reference sequence). CDR3 length: 13 amino acids. The CDR3 spells CSASKTMNTEAFF. Here the CDR3 DNA reads TGCAGTGCTTCTAAGACCATGAACACTGAAGCTTTCTTT.

This clonotype was counted between two and nine times. V gene TRBV14 combines with J gene TRBJ2-7; 8 bases agree with TRBD1. J gave up 3 bases and V 1 base, and 8 bases lay outside the gene matches. This CDR3 is built from 16 residues. CDR1 and CDR2 (germline): SGHDN, FVKESK. This CDR3 is CASSQAQGAPIYEQYF. Written as DNA, the CDR3 is TGTGCCAGCAGCCAAGCGCAGGGGGCTCCCATCTACGAGCAGTACTTC. The whole variable domain, filled in from reference TRBV14 and TRBJ2-7, reads EAGVTQFPSHSVIEKGQTVTLRCDPISGHDNLYWYRRVMGKEIKFLLHFVKESKQDESGMPNNRFLAERTGGTYSTLKVQPAELEDSGVYFCASSQAQGAPIYEQYFGPGTRLTVT.

V usage is TRBV12-5 and J usage is TRBJ2-1; D possibly corresponds to TRBD2 (6 bases). The germline V and J ends were trimmed by 1 base and 4 bases, with 8 bases remaining between them. Germline-derived CDR1 and CDR2 are LGHNT and FRNRAP. This CDR3 contains 14 residues. This CDR3 reads CASGLAGGYNEQFF. The CDR3 DNA reads as TGTGCTAGTGGTTTGGCTGGGGGGTACAATGAGCAGTTCTTC. The full variable domain, rest sourced from reference TRBV12-5 and TRBJ2-1, is DARVTQTPRHKVTEMGQEVTMRCQPILGHNTVFWYRQTMMQGLELLAYFRNRAPLDDSGMPKDRFSAEMPDATLATLKIQPSEPRDSAVYFCASGLAGGYNEQFFGPGTRLTVL.

This clonotype was counted between two and nine times. This chain joins TRBV12-3 or TRBV12-4 and TRBJ2-5; weak D call: TRBD2 (5 bases). The ends were cut back, 4 bases at V and 7 bases at J, with 13 bases in the middle. This CDR3 is 13 amino acids long. As DNA, the CDR3 is TGTGCCAGCAGTTCACCTTTACGGGGGACCCAGTACTTC. It yields the protein CASSSPLRGTQYF.

The rearrangement uses TRBV15 and TRBJ1-1; D call uncertain. Trimming cost V 0 bases and J 0 bases, with 14 bases left between them. The CDR3 spans 17 residues. Germline V gene lookup returns CDR1 LNHNV and CDR2 YYDKDF (reference sequence). Here the CDR3 reads CATSRDRTSYMNTEAFF. The CDR3 coding sequence is TGTGCCACCAGCAGAGACCGGACCAGTTACATGAACACTGAAGCTTTCTTT.

With respect to this clonotype: The junction does not match germline at one end; this may be a read error. This chain joins TRBV6-5 and TRBJ1-4; no reliable D call. Germline values: CDR1 MNHEY, CDR2 SVGAGI. This CDR3 spans 15 amino acids. The CDR3 loop is CASSSPSEPNERLFF. For the CDR3, the DNA is TGTGCCAGCAGCTCCCCCTCGGAGCCTAATGAAAGACTGTTTTTT.

This chain links TRBV29-1 with TRBJ2-3, with D perhaps matching TRBD1 or TRBD2 (5 bases each). V lost 2 bases and J 3 bases, leaving 15 bases between the germline ends. CDR1 is SQVTM, CDR2 ANQGSEA, per germline. The CDR3 runs 15 residues. CDR3 sequence (DNA): TGCAGCGTTGAATCCTCCTATGGGGGAACAGATACGCAGTATTTT. It translates to CSVESSYGGTDTQYF.

The chain has TRBV6-1 and TRBJ2-5, with TRBD2 matching 10 bases. The CDR3 has 15 amino acids. Looked up from germline, CDR1 is MNHNS and CDR2 is SASEGT. V shed 7 bases, J shed 4 bases, and the junction held 9 bases outside the gene matches. The CDR3 nucleotides are TGTGCCAGCACGACACTAGCGGGGAACGGAGAGACCCAGTACTTC. Translating it yields CASTTLAGNGETQYF.

V gene TRBV28 combines with J gene TRBJ2-1; D possibly corresponds to TRBD1 (5 bases). The CDR3 runs to 16 residues. Germline V gives CDR1 MDHEN, CDR2 SYDVKM. Trimming took off 6 bases at V and 0 bases at J, with 15 bases between the two ends. The CDR3 is CASSLRTSFSYNEQFF. The CDR3 nucleotides read TGTGCCAGCAGCCTTAGGACATCTTTCTCCTACAATGAGCAGTTCTTC.

This rearrangement joins TRBV7-8 to TRBJ1-4, with 7 bases lining up with TRBD1. The V segment lost 2 bases and the J segment 6 bases; nucleotides outside the gene matches: 9. Germline V gene sequence: CDR1 SGHVS, CDR2 FQNEAQ. There are 16 residues in the CDR3. CDR3 residues: CASSLLPQGGYEKLFF. The DNA for the CDR3 is TGTGCCAGCAGCTTACTCCCCCAGGGGGGTTATGAAAAACTGTTTTTT. Looking up the rest from reference TRBV7-8 and TRBJ1-4 gives the full variable domain: GAGVSQSPRYKVAKRGQDVALRCDPISGHVSLFWYQQALGQGPEFLTYFQNEAQLDKSGLPSDRFFAERPEGSVSTLKIQRTQQEDSAVYLCASSLLPQGGYEKLFFGSGTQLSVL.